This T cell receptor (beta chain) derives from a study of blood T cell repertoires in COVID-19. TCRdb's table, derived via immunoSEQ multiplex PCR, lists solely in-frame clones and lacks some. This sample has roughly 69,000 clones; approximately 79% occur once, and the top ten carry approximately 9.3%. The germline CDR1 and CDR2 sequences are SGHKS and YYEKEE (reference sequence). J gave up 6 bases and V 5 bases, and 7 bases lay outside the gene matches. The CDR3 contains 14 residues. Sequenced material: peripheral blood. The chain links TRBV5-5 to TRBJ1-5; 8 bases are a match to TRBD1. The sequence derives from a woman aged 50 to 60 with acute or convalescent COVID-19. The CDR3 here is CASRRGQGGQPQHF. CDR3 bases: TGTGCCAGCAGACGCGGACAGGGAGGTCAGCCCCAGCATTTT.